The TCR beta chain under discussion was sequenced for a study of early T cells in non-severe SARS-CoV-2 infection. Study conclusions and caveats: A preference for anti-spike CD8 responses marked VDJdb matching, which missed private and CD4 specificities.

TCRdb re-called the 5' RACE reads through MiXCR, storing one row per CDR3 protein. The sample lists tens of thousands of distinct CDR3 sequences, about 3.9% occurring once. Trimming cost V 0 bases and J 3 bases, with 12 bases left between them. The CDR3 contains 16 residues. Germline loops: CDR1 SGHRS, CDR2 YFSETQ. This clonotype was counted many times. Its cognate antigen is unknown. This clonotype was obtained from an adult who was a healthcare worker with PCR-confirmed SARS-CoV-2 infection or an uninfected control (not recorded which). The V call is TRBV5-1, the J call TRBJ2-2, with D unresolved. The sample was whole blood. The CDR3 region is CASSLDSPRDTGELFF. The CDR3 region has the DNA TGCGCCAGCAGCTTGGACAGTCCCCGGGACACCGGGGAGCTGTTTTTT.